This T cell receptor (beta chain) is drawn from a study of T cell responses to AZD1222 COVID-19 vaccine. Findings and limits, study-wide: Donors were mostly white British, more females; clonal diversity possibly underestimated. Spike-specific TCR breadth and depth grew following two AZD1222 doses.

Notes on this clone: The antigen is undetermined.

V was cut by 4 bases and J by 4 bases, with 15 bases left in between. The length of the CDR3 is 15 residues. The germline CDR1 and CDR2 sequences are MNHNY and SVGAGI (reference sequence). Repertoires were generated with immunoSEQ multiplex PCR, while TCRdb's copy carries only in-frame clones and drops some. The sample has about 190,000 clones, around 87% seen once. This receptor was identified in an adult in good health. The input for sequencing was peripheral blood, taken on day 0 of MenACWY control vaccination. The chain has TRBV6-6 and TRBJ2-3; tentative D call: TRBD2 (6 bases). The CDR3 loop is CASSFGGALSDTQYF. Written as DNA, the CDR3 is TGTGCCAGCAGTTTCGGGGGAGCTCTCTCAGATACGCAGTATTTT.